Listed below are T cell receptor beta chains from one sample, sequenced in a study of blood T cell repertoires in COVID-19. Sequenced by immunoSEQ multiplex PCR; TCRdb stores in-frame clones only, minus some. Of some 250,000 clones listed, about 88% are singletons. Source material: peripheral blood. The origin of the receptors is a woman aged 40 to 49 who had recovered from COVID-19. The conserved cysteine and the conserved F or W are not part of the CDR3 here. D genes are given only for firm matches.

d_call j_call v_call cdr3_aa
TRBD1 TRBJ1-2 TRBV18 ASSPGTDYGYT
NA TRBJ2-7 TRBV11-2 ASIPRAGGEQY
TRBD1 TRBJ1-5 TRBV2 ASGTGTASNQPQH
TRBD2 TRBJ2-1 TRBV6-2/TRBV6-3 ASSYRGSSYNEQF
TRBD1 TRBJ2-5 TRBV3-1/TRBV3-2 ASRPGTGGHETQY
NA TRBJ1-3 TRBV7-9 ASSPPGVPLGNTIY
TRBD1 TRBJ1-1 TRBV19 ASRPPQGAVRTEAF
NA TRBJ2-7 TRBV4-1 ASSHPGKGQY
NA TRBJ1-2 TRBV5-1 ASSPGEPNYGYT
NA TRBJ1-2 TRBV5-6 ASSLQGQGNYGYT
NA TRBJ1-5 TRBV7-8 ASSLWRRDRNQPQH
TRBD1 TRBJ1-2 TRBV7-9 ASSPGDRGPYGYT
TRBD2 TRBJ2-7 TRBV5-4 ASSLSLAGHEQY